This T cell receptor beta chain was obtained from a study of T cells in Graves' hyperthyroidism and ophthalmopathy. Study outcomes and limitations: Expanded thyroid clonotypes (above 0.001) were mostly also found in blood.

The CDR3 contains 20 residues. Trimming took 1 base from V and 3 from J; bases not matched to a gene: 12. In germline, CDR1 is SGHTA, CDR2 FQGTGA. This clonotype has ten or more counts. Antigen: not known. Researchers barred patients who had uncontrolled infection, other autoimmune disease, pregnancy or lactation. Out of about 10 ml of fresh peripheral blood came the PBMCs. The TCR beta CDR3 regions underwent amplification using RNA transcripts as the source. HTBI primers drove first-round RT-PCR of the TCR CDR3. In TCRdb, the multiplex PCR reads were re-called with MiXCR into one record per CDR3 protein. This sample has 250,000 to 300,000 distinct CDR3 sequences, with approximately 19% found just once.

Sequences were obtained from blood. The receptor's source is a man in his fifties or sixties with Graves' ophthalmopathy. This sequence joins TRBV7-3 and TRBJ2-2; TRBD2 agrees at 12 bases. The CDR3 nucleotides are TGTGCCAGCAGCTTAAGGGTCCTAGCGGGAGGGCCCTCGGACACCGGGGAGCTGTTTTTT. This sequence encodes CASSLRVLAGGPSDTGELFF.